The rows below give T cell receptor beta chains drawn from one sample of a study of post-analysis software for immune sequencing data. TCRdb re-analysed the PCR reads in MiXCR, keeping a single row per CDR3 protein. Counted here are more than 450,000 distinct CDR3 sequences, about 44% occurring once; the ten biggest clones make up about 1.5%. The sequenced sample consisted of blood. These receptors originate from a girl between 10 and 17 years old with multiple sclerosis. Each CDR3 is given with its conserved first and last residue. D genes are given only for firm matches.

v_call,j_call,d_call,cdr3_aa
TRBV12-3/TRBV12-4,TRBJ2-1,.,CASSLGSFDNEQFF
TRBV6-6,TRBJ2-5,TRBD2,CASSYESGEEEAQYF
TRBV20-1,TRBJ2-3,.,CSASALDGGTGTTDTQYF
TRBV4-1,TRBJ2-3,TRBD2,CASSLDGRGTDTQYF
TRBV6-6,TRBJ2-7,.,CASTAVDGYEQYF
TRBV12-3/TRBV12-4,TRBJ1-1,TRBD1,CASSRGVVGRGPTEAFF
TRBV4-1,TRBJ2-1,.,CASSQASDNEQFF
TRBV12-3/TRBV12-4,TRBJ2-5,.,CASSYDLRETQYF
TRBV12-3/TRBV12-4,TRBJ2-1,.,CASSLRGDEQFF
TRBV7-6,TRBJ1-6,.,CASSSPGDYNSPLHF
TRBV5-1,TRBJ2-7,.,CASSLTPQGGYEQYF
TRBV12-3/TRBV12-4,TRBJ2-1,TRBD2,CASSLSGGAENEQFF